A single sample is the source of the 14 T cell receptor beta chains below, sequenced in a study of blood T cells in healthy people across ages. Next came a second PCR, run for about 7 to 12 cycles, which used a sample-barcoded 5' primer along with a J-beta primer mix. A single record per CDR3 protein comes from TCRdb applying MiXCR to the 5' RACE reads. The sample lists some 760,000 distinct CDR3 sequences, roughly 25% occurring once. The same data also went into a second study, on T cells of mothers and their children.

Material for sequencing was blood. The receptors were sampled from a boy aged 5-17 years in good health.

The genes are TRBV20-1 and TRBJ2-7, with D tentatively TRBD2 (5 bases). Germline V gene lookup returns CDR1 DFQATT and CDR2 SNEGSKA (reference sequence). The CDR3 length is 14 residues. V lost 3 bases to trimming and J lost 0 bases, with 12 bases between them. The CDR3 coding sequence is TGCAGTGCTAGTAGCGTCCTCCTCTCCTACGAGCAGTACTTC. Its translation: CSASSVLLSYEQYF.

The chain employs TRBV20-1 and TRBJ1-4; no reliable D call. Germline assignment: CDR1 DFQATT and CDR2 SNEGSKA (reference sequence). Trimming took off 0 bases at V and 0 bases at J, with 8 bases between the two ends. The CDR3 loop spans 15 amino acids. Here the CDR3 reads CSARDTGTTNEKLFF. CDR3 DNA sequence: TGCAGTGCTAGAGATACCGGGACAACTAATGAAAAACTGTTTTTT.

There are a few counts of this clonotype. The V call is TRBV20-1, the J call TRBJ1-2; D ambiguous. Looked up from germline, CDR1 is DFQATT and CDR2 is SNEGSKA (reference sequence). The length of the CDR3 is 13 residues. V lost 5 bases and J 7 bases, leaving 17 bases between the germline ends. The CDR3 reads CSADLRVRPGYTF. The CDR3 nucleotides read TGCAGTGCTGACCTCCGGGTACGGCCTGGCTACACCTTC.

The genes are TRBV5-1 and TRBJ2-5; no definite D call. The J call may be wrong; the DNA end is better matched by TRBJ2-7. The length of the CDR3 is 14 residues. CDR1 and CDR2 (germline): SGHRS, YFSETQ. CDR3 DNA sequence: TGCGCCAGCAGCTTGGAACCAACATCCTACGAGCAGTACTTC. Encoded protein: CASSLEPTSYEQYF.

This clonotype was detected a few times. The chain's CDR3 is CASSFWTDYGYTF. The CDR3 nucleotides read TGCGCCAGCAGCTTTTGGACAGACTATGGCTACACCTTC. The chain carries TRBV5-1 and TRBJ1-2, with D possibly matching TRBD1 (6 bases). The CDR3 runs 13 residues. Germline-derived CDR1 and CDR2 are SGHRS and YFSETQ. V lost 2 bases to trimming and J lost 3 bases, with 8 bases between them.

The CDR3 reads CASSRGALNTGELFF. CDR3 DNA: TGTGCCAGCAGTAGGGGCGCCCTCAACACCGGGGAGCTGTTTTTT. This chain connects TRBV12-3 or TRBV12-4 to TRBJ2-2, with a possible D match to TRBD1 (5 bases). This CDR3 has 15 amino acids. V gave up 5 bases and J gave up 2 bases, with 12 bases separating them.

This clonotype turned up a few times. The chain links TRBV6-5 to TRBJ1-4; 7 nucleotides line up with TRBD1. The CDR3 is 14 amino acids. CDR1 and CDR2 from the germline V gene are MNHEY and SVGAGI. The J segment lost 4 bases and the V segment lost 6 bases, leaving 5 bases of the junction unmatched. The CDR3 coding sequence is TGTGCCAGCAGCCCGACAGGGTTTAATGAAAAACTGTTTTTT. Encoded protein: CASSPTGFNEKLFF.

This clonotype showed up just a few times. The chain joins TRBV7-9 to TRBJ2-1, with 8 positions matching TRBD2. The CDR3 sequence is 19 residues long. The germline CDR1 and CDR2 sequences are SEHNR and FQNEAQ (reference sequence). V lost 10 bases and J lost 0; bases outside the gene matches: 20. The CDR3 DNA sequence: TGTGCCAACGTCCCCATGTTTGCGGGGGGCGGGGGCTCCTACAATGAGCAGTTCTTC. This sequence encodes CANVPMFAGGGGSYNEQFF.

The chain uses TRBV20-1 and TRBJ2-7, with a weak D call TRBD2 (6 bases). Germline CDR1 DFQATT, CDR2 SNEGSKA (reference sequence). The CDR3 loop spans 13 amino acids. Trimming took 5 bases from V and 3 from J, leaving 14 bases between them. The CDR3 sequence: CSAAWTNNYEQYF. The DNA of the CDR3 is TGCAGTGCTGCCTGGACTAACAACTACGAGCAGTACTTC.

This clonotype was recorded a few times. This sequence joins TRBV5-1 and TRBJ2-4; TRBD1 agrees at 7 bases. The CDR3 consists of 16 residues. V shed 0 bases and J 3 bases; nucleotides not matched to a gene: 6. Looked up from germline, CDR1 is SGHRS and CDR2 is YFSETQ. The chain's CDR3 is CASSLGQGGFKNIQYF. The DNA of the CDR3 is TGCGCCAGCAGCTTGGGACAGGGCGGTTTCAAAAACATTCAGTACTTC.

Only a few counts were recorded for this clonotype. The chain couples TRBV6-2 or TRBV6-3 to TRBJ2-3, with D unresolved. Germline CDR1 is MNHEY and CDR2 is SVGEGT. The V end was cut by 0 bases, the J end by 2 bases, with 9 bases between. The CDR3 extends over 15 amino acids. The chain's CDR3 is CASSYSSTDTDTQYF. The CDR3, as DNA: TGTGCCAGCAGTTACTCGAGTACGGACACAGATACGCAGTATTTT.

The table lists this clonotype with a count of one. The J gene is TRBJ1-1, the V gene TRBV28; D is unresolved. Germline assignment: CDR1 MDHEN and CDR2 SYDVKM. The V end was cut by 2 bases, the J end by 6 bases, with 4 bases between. The CDR3 is 11 residues long. CDR3 nucleotide sequence: TGTGCCAGCAGTTTAATAGCTGAAGCTTTCTTT. Its protein is CASSLIAEAFF.

This rearrangement joins TRBV4-1 to TRBJ1-4; the D gene is possibly TRBD1 (6 bases). CDR3 size: 15 residues. Germline V gives CDR1 MGHRA, CDR2 YSYEKL. The V end was cut by 1 base, the J end by 7 bases, with 13 bases between. The CDR3 loop reads CASSQGGTTLEKLFF. CDR3 nucleotide sequence: TGCGCCAGCAGCCAAGGTGGGACAACCCTTGAAAAACTGTTTTTT.

This clonotype was counted a few times. The CDR3 DNA reads TGTGCCAGCAGGGTGTTCCCAGGGAGGACTCCGGCCTCTGGAAACACCATATATTTT. Residues: CASRVFPGRTPASGNTIYF. J is TRBJ1-3 and V is TRBV6-4, with TRBD1 as a possible D gene (5 bases). This CDR3 spans 19 amino acids. In germline, CDR1 is MRHNA, CDR2 SNTAGT. V gave up 6 bases and J gave up 0 bases, with 24 bases separating them.